This T cell receptor (beta chain) was identified in a study of early T cells in non-severe SARS-CoV-2 infection. Overall study: Unsorted whole-blood RNA was sequenced in bulk, leaving chains unpaired. The study's findings and limits: Matching with VDJdb favored anti-spike CD8 responses (missing private and CD4 specificities).

Individual cDNA molecules were tagged with unique molecular identifiers, the study reported. TCRdb itself ran the 5' RACE reads through MiXCR, one entry per CDR3 protein. Found here are tens of thousands of distinct CDR3 sequences, approximately 12% of them singletons; the top ten hold roughly 1.2%. This clonotype was observed many times. Its cognate antigen is unknown. V gave up 12 bases and J gave up 5 bases; unmatched junction bases: 7. Per germline, CDR1 KGHDR and CDR2 SFDVKD. This CDR3 comprises 13 residues. The chain couples TRBV24-1 to TRBJ1-1, with 11 bases aligning to TRBD1. The TCR originated in an adult who was a healthcare worker with PCR-confirmed SARS-CoV-2 infection or an uninfected control (not recorded which). The material sequenced was whole blood. Written as DNA, the CDR3 is TGTGCCTCCCGGGACAGGGGGTCGACTGAAGCTTTCTTT. This translates into CASRDRGSTEAFF.